The clone carrying this T cell receptor (beta chain) was seen more than once but under ten times. The antigen is undetermined. The germline V and J ends were trimmed by 3 bases and 4 bases, with 15 bases remaining between them. The CDR3 totals 15 residues. From germline, CDR1 is DFQATT and CDR2 SNEGSKA (reference sequence). Regions amplified from RNA transcripts were the TCR beta CDR3 regions. The study used the HTBI primer set for a first-round RT-PCR of the TCR CDR3. TCRdb ran MiXCR on the multiplex PCR reads and lists one entry per CDR3 protein. The profile shows around 700,000 distinct CDR3 sequences, about 17% of them singletons. These data come from a study of T cells in Graves' hyperthyroidism and ophthalmopathy. Newly diagnosed hyperthyroidism patients aged 18 to 65 years had disease lasting under 2 months. Thyroid ultrasound, orbital computed tomography, clinical symptoms, and serum thyroxine and TRAb underpinned diagnoses. Initially, at the first diagnosis of hyperthyroidism and before any ophthalmopathy symptoms, blood was sampled.

General study findings and limits: In blood, most of the thyroid clonotypes expanded above 0.001 were also present.

The sequence was collected from a woman in her fifties or sixties with Graves' hyperthyroidism that later progressed to Graves' ophthalmopathy. The V gene is TRBV20-1, the J gene TRBJ2-2; D is possibly TRBD2 (5 bases). Sequencing used blood. CDR3: CSASSPWAGTGELFF. The CDR3 coding sequence is TGCAGTGCTAGCTCACCCTGGGCGGGCACCGGGGAGCTGTTTTTT.